This T cell receptor beta chain is drawn from a study of blood T cell repertoires in COVID-19. Turning to the study itself: T cells, B-cell-depleted T cells, or PBMCs provided the cDNA or gDNA that served as material.

Assay used: immunoSEQ multiplex PCR; TCRdb lists only in-frame clones, some missing. The sample holds roughly 200,000 clones, less than 85% seen once. Seattle cases were enrolled at active infection and followed longitudinally. Trimming took 0 bases from V and 4 from J, leaving 8 bases between them. Germline V CDR1 and CDR2: SGHRS, YFSETQ. The CDR3 is 14 residues long. This TCR derives from a woman older than 75 with COVID-19, enrolled during active disease. Input material: peripheral blood. The chain employs TRBV5-1 and TRBJ2-1; possible D gene TRBD2, 6 bases. CDR3 sequence reads: CASSLDGGYNEQFF. For the CDR3, the DNA is TGCGCCAGCAGCTTGGACGGAGGGTACAATGAGCAGTTCTTC.